The next 30 T cell receptor beta chains were all read from a single sample in a study of cytomegalovirus exposure and HLA in healthy donors. Measured with immunoSEQ multiplex PCR; TCRdb has only the in-frame clones, and not every one. This sample has 200,000 to 300,000 clones, with 90% found just once. The sequencing input was PBMCs. These receptors came from a woman in her thirties in good health and CMV-seronegative.

V is TRBV4-3 and J is TRBJ2-2; no firm D call. The germline V and J ends were trimmed by 0 bases and 4 bases, with 9 bases remaining between them. The CDR3 length is 15 residues. Germline assignment: CDR1 LGHNA and CDR2 YSLEER. CDR3 bases: TGCGCCAGCAGCCAAGATCGGGTTAGCACCGGGGAGCTGTTTTTT. Encoded protein: CASSQDRVSTGELFF.

The rearrangement links TRBV6-1 to TRBJ2-1, with 8 positions matching TRBD2. Trimming removed 4 bases from V and 1 base from J; junction bases left unmatched: 12. Germline CDR1 and CDR2: MNHNS and SASEGT. CDR3 length: 18 amino acids. CDR3 in DNA: TGTGCCAGCAGTGGACTAGCGCCCACCGGAGGGTCCTACAATGAGCAGTTCTTC. Residues: CASSGLAPTGGSYNEQFF.

Turning to this clone: Other nucleotide sequences in the sample specify the same CDR3. This chain links TRBV4-2 with TRBJ2-1; D is unclear. The CDR3 has 13 residues. Germline V CDR1 and CDR2: LGHNA, YNFKEQ. V lost 0 bases and J 7 bases, leaving 7 bases between the germline ends. CDR3 protein: CASSQDLFNEQFF. CDR3 nucleotides: TGTGCCAGCAGCCAAGATCTATTTAATGAGCAGTTCTTC.

This clone was found once. This chain connects TRBV28 to TRBJ2-2, with D tentatively TRBD2 (6 bases). The germline CDR1 and CDR2 sequences are MDHEN and SYDVKM. The V end was cut by 7 bases, the J end by 0 bases, with 9 bases between. The CDR3 is 14 amino acids. The CDR3 coding sequence is TGTGCCAGCACAGGGACTTCGAACACCGGGGAGCTGTTTTTT. Translation: CASTGTSNTGELFF.

This chain uses TRBV7-6 with TRBJ1-5; 9 bases are shared with TRBD1. The CDR3 loop spans 16 amino acids. Trimming at V came to 5 bases and at J to 0 bases, leaving 5 bases not matched to a gene. The V gene's germline CDR1 is SGHVS and CDR2 FNYEAQ. The CDR3 DNA sequence: TGTGCCAGCAGCGGCCCGGACAGGGGTAGCAATCAGCCCCAGCATTTT. Amino acids: CASSGPDRGSNQPQHF.

The sample holds a few counts of this clone. The chain links TRBV27 to TRBJ1-2; perhaps TRBD1 as D (5 bases). The germline CDR1 and CDR2 sequences are MNHEY and SMNVEV (reference sequence). V lost 0 bases to trimming and J lost 7 bases, with 9 bases between them. The CDR3 length is 13 residues. The CDR3 coding sequence is TGTGCCAGCAGTTTATCGGGGGTGACTGGCTACACCTTC. Encoded protein: CASSLSGVTGYTF.

The chain recombines TRBV6-5 with TRBJ2-7; D is perhaps TRBD2 (6 bases). Germline CDR1 is MNHEY and CDR2 is SVGAGI. The CDR3 runs 13 residues. Between the trimmed V and J ends, which lost 7 bases and 2 bases, there was a span of 12 bases. This CDR3 reads CASTGGETYEQYF. DNA for the CDR3: TGTGCCAGCACCGGAGGGGAAACCTACGAGCAGTACTTC.

The genes are TRBV27 and TRBJ2-7; 7 nucleotides agree with TRBD1. The ends lost 6 bases at V and 2 bases at J; junction bases unmatched: 4. This CDR3 region has 13 residues. Germline V gene sequence: CDR1 MNHEY, CDR2 SMNVEV (reference sequence). CDR3 loop: CASSPDRAYEQYF. Written as DNA, the CDR3 is TGTGCCAGCAGCCCCGACAGGGCCTACGAGCAGTACTTC.

V and J are TRBV5-1 and TRBJ1-1; 8 nucleotides line up with TRBD1. CDR1 is SGHRS, CDR2 YFSETQ, per germline. Losses at the gene ends were 4 bases for V and 1 base for J; bases not matched to a gene: 6. This CDR3 contains 15 residues. Here the CDR3 reads CASSTGTGPNTEAFF. For the CDR3, the DNA is TGCGCCAGCAGCACCGGGACAGGCCCGAACACTGAAGCTTTCTTT.

Here the CDR3 reads CASRQGLSYEQYF. In DNA form, the CDR3 reads TGTGCCAGCAGACAGGGACTCTCCTACGAGCAGTACTTC. V is TRBV6-6 and J is TRBJ2-7, with D perhaps given as TRBD1 or TRBD2 (6 bases each). The CDR3 extends over 13 amino acids. V shed 6 bases and J shed 0 bases, with 9 bases lying between them. The germline gives CDR1 MNHNY, CDR2 SVGAGI (reference sequence).

This clone has only a few counts. V usage is TRBV19 and J usage is TRBJ1-5; 11 nucleotides agree with TRBD1. This CDR3 spans 15 amino acids. CDR1 is LNHDA, CDR2 SQIVND, per germline (reference sequence). Trimming cost V 3 bases and J 6 bases; bases outside gene matches: 4. The CDR3 DNA reads TGTGCCAGTAGTATCGGGACAGGGGGTAGTCAGCCCCAGCATTTT. It translates to CASSIGTGGSQPQHF.

The CDR3, as DNA: TGTGCCAGCAGCTCCCGGGCCACCTCCTACGAGCAGTACTTC. It translates to CASSSRATSYEQYF. V is TRBV9 and J is TRBJ2-7, with unresolved D. The CDR3 has 14 amino acids. Germline-derived CDR1 and CDR2 are SGDLS and YYNGEE. V was clipped by 4 bases and J by 0 bases, with 11 bases between them. The entire variable domain, with the rest obtained from reference TRBV9 and TRBJ2-7, is as follows: DSGVTQTPKHLITATGQRVTLRCSPRSGDLSVYWYQQSLDQGLQFLIQYYNGEERAKGNILERFSAQQFPDLHSELNLSSLELGDSALYFCASSSRATSYEQYFGPGTRLTVT.

This chain joins TRBV11-3 and TRBJ2-7; D remains ambiguous. Germline V gene data show CDR1 as SGHNT and CDR2 as YENEEA. The CDR3 loop spans 13 amino acids. The V end lost 0 bases, the J end lost 0 bases, and 3 bases lay between the germline ends. The CDR3 DNA reads TGTGCCAGCAGCTTAGACTTCTCCTACGAGCAGTACTTC. It encodes CASSLDFSYEQYF.

The CDR3 nucleotides read TGTGCCAGCAGCTTAGCCGGGGGGCGGGGGCAAGAGACCCAGTACTTC. Its translation is CASSLAGGRGQETQYF. The V and J genes are TRBV7-6 and TRBJ2-5; TRBD2 might be the D (7 bases). Per germline, CDR1 SGHVS and CDR2 FNYEAQ. The CDR3 sequence is 16 residues long. V lost 0 bases to trimming and J lost 2 bases, with 13 bases between them.

A single count supports this clone. This sequence joins TRBV7-2 and TRBJ1-2, with D possibly being TRBD1 (5 bases). The CDR3 extends over 14 amino acids. Trimming removed 5 bases at V and 8 bases at J, with 18 bases between. Germline loops: CDR1 SGHTA, CDR2 FQGNSA. As DNA, the CDR3 is TGTGCCAGCAGCCATCCCCAGGGATGGTACGGCTACACCTTC. This encodes CASSHPQGWYGYTF.

This sequence joins TRBV6-8 and TRBJ1-5; TRBD1 agrees at 7 bases. This CDR3 has 15 residues. From germline, CDR1 is MNHGY and CDR2 SAAAGT. Trimming at V came to 2 bases and at J to 4 bases, leaving 5 bases not matched to a gene. The CDR3 DNA reads TGTGCCAGCAGTTACGGCCAGGGGGGGAATCAGCCCCAGCATTTT. As protein: CASSYGQGGNQPQHF.

The genes are TRBV6-1 and TRBJ2-5; 7 bases align to TRBD1. The CDR3 is made up of 14 amino acids. From germline, CDR1 is MNHNS and CDR2 SASEGT. V was pared by 6 bases and J by 1 base, with 5 bases of the junction left unmatched. CDR3 nucleotide sequence: TGTGCCAGCAGCCCCAACAGGGGCCAAGAGACCCAGTACTTC. It translates to CASSPNRGQETQYF.

A single count supports this clone. This chain uses TRBV7-9 with TRBJ2-5, with 7 bases that match TRBD2. CDR1 and CDR2 (germline): SEHNR, FQNEAQ (reference sequence). The trim removed 1 base at V and 0 bases at J, leaving 5 bases unmatched. The CDR3 spans 16 residues. The CDR3 region is CASSLVLAGYQETQYF. The CDR3 DNA is TGTGCCAGCAGCTTAGTATTAGCGGGCTACCAAGAGACCCAGTACTTC.

The chain carries TRBV11-2 and TRBJ2-5; the D gene is possibly TRBD1 (5 bases). From germline, CDR1 is SGHAT and CDR2 FQNNGV. This CDR3 has 13 residues. V was shortened by 5 bases and J by 4 bases, with 11 bases between the two germline ends. Here the CDR3 reads CASSQGVGETQYF. CDR3 nucleotide sequence: TGTGCCAGCAGCCAGGGTGTAGGAGAGACCCAGTACTTC.

This chain links TRBV28 with TRBJ2-6; 8 bases map to TRBD1. Trimming removed 6 bases from V and 2 bases from J; junction bases left unmatched: 6. The CDR3 length is 16 residues. From germline, CDR1 is MDHEN and CDR2 SYDVKM. The CDR3 region has the DNA TGTGCCAGCAGCTTACAGGGGGAGCCTGGGGCCAACGTCCTGACTTTC. Protein sequence: CASSLQGEPGANVLTF. The full variable domain, in which reference TRBV28 and TRBJ2-6 provide the parts outside the CDR3, is DVKVTQSSRYLVKRTGEKVFLECVQDMDHENMFWYRQDPGLGLRLIYFSYDVKMKEKGDIPEGYSVSREKKERFSLILESASTNQTSMYLCASSLQGEPGANVLTFGAGSRLTVL.

The chain is built from TRBV29-1 and TRBJ1-2; D is undetermined. The CDR3 is 12 amino acids. Germline CDR1 reads SQVTM; CDR2 reads ANQGSEA. V was cut by 1 base and J by 7 bases, with 10 bases left in between. The CDR3 region has the DNA TGCAGCGTTGAAGGGCTCTTGGGTGGCTACACCTTC. Protein sequence: CSVEGLLGGYTF.

Here the CDR3 DNA reads TGTGCCAGCAAGCTCTGGTTCCAAGAGACCCAGTACTTC. Protein product: CASKLWFQETQYF. V and J are TRBV5-6 and TRBJ2-5, with D hard to call. The CDR3 is 13 amino acids. The V gene lost 6 bases and the J gene lost 1 base, with 10 bases spanning the gap. Germline lookup yields CDR1 SGHDT and CDR2 YYEEEE.

The V call is TRBV11-3, the J call TRBJ2-7, with D hard to call. Looked up from germline, CDR1 is SGHNT and CDR2 is YENEEA. The CDR3 has 14 amino acids. Trimming shortened V by 5 bases and J by 5 bases, and 16 bases separated the two germline ends. CDR3 sequence (DNA): TGTGCCAGCAGCCGTGGGATCAGTGGCGACGAGCAGTACTTC. It translates to CASSRGISGDEQYF.

This sequence joins TRBV5-1 and TRBJ2-7, with a weak D call TRBD1 (6 bases). Per the germline V gene, CDR1 is SGHRS and CDR2 is YFSETQ. The CDR3 sequence is 13 residues long. Trimming pared 4 bases from V and 6 bases from J, leaving 14 bases between. In DNA, the CDR3 is TGCGCCAGCAGCGTGGTGGGGGCGGCCGAGCAGTACTTC. It encodes CASSVVGAAEQYF.

The rearrangement uses TRBV5-6 and TRBJ2-2; the D gene is possibly TRBD1 (6 bases). The CDR3 runs 14 residues. The germline V gene encodes CDR1 SGHDT and CDR2 YYEEEE. V gave up 6 bases and J gave up 5 bases, with 14 bases separating them. As DNA, the CDR3 is TGTGCCAGCACACAAGACAGGATTACCGGGGAGCTGTTTTTT. Translating gives CASTQDRITGELFF.

V usage is TRBV7-9 and J usage is TRBJ2-1, with TRBD2 identical over 8 bases. Trimming cost V 3 bases and J 2 bases; bases outside gene matches: 12. The CDR3 runs 18 residues. Looked up from germline, CDR1 is SEHNR and CDR2 is FQNEAQ (reference sequence). The CDR3 coding sequence is TGTGCCAGCAGCTTCGGACTAGCTTGGCCCCTTACCTACAATGAGCAGTTCTTC. It is translated as CASSFGLAWPLTYNEQFF.

As to this clone: Within the sample, other DNA sequences also encode this same CDR3. V gene TRBV2 combines with J gene TRBJ2-7; TRBD1 agrees at 7 bases. This CDR3 has 14 residues. CDR1 and CDR2 from the germline V gene are SNHLY and FYNNEI. The J segment lost 3 bases and the V segment lost 0 bases, leaving 2 bases of the junction unmatched. The CDR3 loop is CASSEAGGSYEQYF. DNA of the CDR3: TGTGCCAGCAGTGAAGCAGGGGGCAGCTACGAGCAGTACTTC.

The rearrangement uses TRBV7-3 and TRBJ2-5; D gene uncertain. This CDR3 is 12 amino acids long. In germline, CDR1 is SGHTA, CDR2 FQGTGA. Trimming removed 2 bases at V and 6 bases at J, with 7 bases between. CDR3 amino acids: CASSLEQKTQYF. The CDR3 coding sequence is TGTGCCAGCAGCTTAGAACAAAAGACCCAGTACTTC.

J is TRBJ2-3 and V is TRBV27; 11 bases are shared with TRBD2. The CDR3 spans 15 residues. CDR1 and CDR2 (germline): MNHEY, SMNVEV (reference sequence). V lost 4 bases to trimming and J lost 6 bases; unmatched junction nucleotides: 6. The CDR3 is CASSWLAGGGDTQYF. CDR3 bases: TGTGCCAGCAGTTGGCTAGCGGGAGGAGGGGATACGCAGTATTTT.

The chain recombines TRBV5-1 with TRBJ2-5; tentative D call: TRBD2 (6 bases). CDR1 and CDR2 from the germline V gene are SGHRS and YFSETQ. Trimming pared 6 bases from V and 5 bases from J, leaving 14 bases between. The CDR3 extends over 13 amino acids. CDR3: CASTDGSFETQYF. CDR3 coding DNA: TGCGCCAGCACTGACGGGAGTTTCGAGACCCAGTACTTC.